One sample yielded the 18 T cell receptor beta chains listed below, sequenced in a study of T cell repertoires in cytomegalovirus infection. Their antigens remain unidentified. TCRdb recomputed calls from the reads with MiXCR, one row per CDR3 protein. The profile shows roughly 54,000 distinct CDR3 sequences, about a third of them singletons. The sequencing input was PBMCs, sequenced either directly or after in vitro stimulation (not recorded which). Source of these receptors: a human donor in good health (CMV status not recorded). Some clones in this sample may be carry-over from other donors' samples.

The table lists this clonotype with a few counts. The V call is TRBV6-8, the J call TRBJ1-5, with D maybe TRBD1 (5 bases). Germline V gives CDR1 MNHGY, CDR2 SAAAGT. Trimming removed 6 bases from V and 2 bases from J, with 11 bases in between. The CDR3 spans 14 residues. CDR3 sequence (DNA): TGTGCCAGCAGGCTACAGGAGGGCAATCAGCCCCAGCATTTT. The encoded protein is CASRLQEGNQPQHF.

Note on this clonotype: One junction end disagrees with the germline gene, perhaps due to a read error. J is TRBJ1-5 and V is TRBV5-3; D call uncertain. TRBV5-3 carries the ORF label, with uncertain function. This CDR3 comprises 15 residues. The CDR3 region has the DNA TGTGCCAGCAGCTTGGATGCAGGTTCTGGGCAGCCCCAGCATTTT. Encoded protein: CASSLDAGSGQPQHF.

This rearrangement joins TRBV19 to TRBJ1-1; D might be TRBD1 (6 bases). The germline V gene has CDR1 LNHDA and CDR2 SQIVND (reference sequence). CDR3 length: 14 residues. V was trimmed by 3 bases and J by 0 bases, leaving 8 bases between them. Here the CDR3 DNA reads TGTGCCAGTAGTATCAGGGGATTGAACACTGAAGCTTTCTTT. As protein: CASSIRGLNTEAFF.

This clonotype is termed medium-sized. The V and J genes are TRBV4-3 and TRBJ2-2, with D possibly TRBD2 on 5 matching bases. The germline CDR1 and CDR2 sequences are LGHNA and YSLEER. There are 15 residues in the CDR3. With 6 bases removed from V and 0 bases from J, the gap between germline ends came to 11 bases. CDR3 region: CASRLSVTNTGELFF. In DNA form, the CDR3 reads TGCGCCAGCAGGCTTAGCGTAACGAACACCGGGGAGCTGTTTTTT.

The rearrangement uses TRBV20-1 and TRBJ1-1, with a tentative D call TRBD1 (6 bases). Per germline, CDR1 DFQATT and CDR2 SNEGSKA (reference sequence). The CDR3 runs 12 residues. With 4 bases removed from V and 5 bases from J, the gap between germline ends came to 11 bases. CDR3 DNA: TGCAGTGCTACCAGGGGTAGAACTGAAGCTTTCTTT. Protein: CSATRGRTEAFF.

The chain employs TRBV4-2 and TRBJ2-1, with TRBD2 as a possible D gene (7 bases). Trimming removed 4 bases at V and 6 bases at J, with 22 bases between. The CDR3 spans 17 residues. Germline CDR1 reads LGHNA; CDR2 reads YNFKEQ. CDR3 residues: CASSRDLWGGPGNEQFF. The CDR3 bases are TGTGCCAGCAGCCGGGACCTTTGGGGGGGGCCTGGCAATGAGCAGTTCTTC.

This clonotype was seen only a few times. This chain connects TRBV12-3 or TRBV12-4 to TRBJ2-3, with unresolved D. Trimming removed 6 bases from V and 0 bases from J, with 13 bases in between. This CDR3 is built from 15 residues. The CDR3 sequence: CASRPGRSSTDTQYF. The CDR3, as DNA: TGTGCCAGCAGACCGGGCAGGTCTAGCACAGATACGCAGTATTTT.

The chain carries TRBV5-3 and TRBJ1-2; the D gene is possibly TRBD1 (5 bases). TRBV5-3 counts as an open reading frame of uncertain function. The CDR3 has 12 amino acids. Trimming shortened V by 8 bases and J by 6 bases, and 14 bases separated the two germline ends. CDR3 sequence: CASSLGRDGYTF. In DNA form, the CDR3 reads TGTGCCAGCAGTCTGGGGCGGGATGGCTACACCTTC.

This clonotype was seen only a few times. This chain connects TRBV20-1 to TRBJ2-2, with D perhaps TRBD2 (5 bases). This CDR3 is 13 amino acids long. V lost 5 bases and J 2 bases, leaving 9 bases between the germline ends. CDR1 is DFQATT, CDR2 SNEGSKA, per germline (reference sequence). CDR3 loop: CSAPDSNTGELFF. For the CDR3, the DNA is TGCAGTGCTCCGGACTCAAACACCGGGGAGCTGTTTTTT.

This clonotype occurred many times. The chain links TRBV5-6 to TRBJ2-7, with TRBD1 identical over 7 bases. Germline lookup yields CDR1 SGHDT and CDR2 YYEEEE. This CDR3 comprises 14 residues. The trim removed 5 bases at V and 1 base at J, leaving 6 bases unmatched. CDR3 loop: CASRTGFDSYEQYF. The DNA of the CDR3 is TGTGCCAGCAGGACAGGGTTCGATTCCTACGAGCAGTACTTC.

The rearrangement joins TRBV7-9 to TRBJ2-5; 11 bases align to TRBD2. CDR3 length equals 14 residues. V shed 4 bases and J 4 bases; nucleotides not matched to a gene: 2. Germline assignment: CDR1 SEHNR and CDR2 FQNEAQ (reference sequence). In nucleotides, the CDR3 is TGTGCCAGCAGCTCGGGACTAGCGGCAGAGACCCAGTACTTC. Amino acids: CASSSGLAAETQYF.

The V gene is TRBV4-1, the J gene TRBJ2-3, with 7 positions matching TRBD1. The CDR3 contains 16 residues. The germline V gene has CDR1 MGHRA and CDR2 YSYEKL. V was clipped by 4 bases and J by 0 bases; unmatched bases: 7. The CDR3 coding sequence is TGCGCCAGCAGCCTTCCCAGGACAGGAAGCACAGATACGCAGTATTTT. Its translation is CASSLPRTGSTDTQYF.

The chain carries TRBV30 and TRBJ1-1; TRBD1 is a possible D gene (6 bases). This CDR3 comprises 13 residues. V was pared by 3 bases and J by 5 bases, with 13 bases between. Germline values: CDR1 GTSNPN, CDR2 SVGIG (reference sequence). The CDR3 DNA follows: TGTGCCTGGAGCGGACAGCCGTTGACTGAAGCTTTCTTT. It is translated as CAWSGQPLTEAFF.

This clonotype was seen a few times. The V call is TRBV6-1, the J call TRBJ2-1; D not resolved. The germline gives CDR1 MNHNS, CDR2 SASEGT. V gave up 2 bases and J gave up 1 base, with 9 bases separating them. CDR3 length: 15 residues. The CDR3 nucleotides read TGTGCCAGCAGTGAAAGTGGAAATTCCTACAATGAGCAGTTCTTC. Its translation: CASSESGNSYNEQFF.

This chain joins TRBV12-3 or TRBV12-4 and TRBJ2-5; a possible D gene is TRBD1 (6 bases). CDR3 length equals 12 residues. V lost 9 bases and J lost 7, with 15 bases in between. DNA of the CDR3: TGTGCCAGTCGACAGGCAGAGGGGACCCAGTACTTC. Residues: CASRQAEGTQYF.

This clonotype has only a few counts. The gene calls are TRBV15 and TRBJ1-6; possibly TRBD1 for D (5 bases). Germline CDR1 reads LNHNV; CDR2 reads YYDKDF (reference sequence). The CDR3 runs 15 residues. Trimming cost V 5 bases and J 8 bases, with 16 bases left between them. This chain's CDR3 is CATSRDLRADSPLHF. DNA for the CDR3: TGTGCCACCAGCCGGGACCTCCGGGCGGATTCACCCCTCCACTTT.

This clonotype has a handful of counts. The chain links TRBV19 to TRBJ2-1; 10 positions agree with TRBD1. Per germline, CDR1 LNHDA and CDR2 SQIVND (reference sequence). There are 15 residues in the CDR3. Unmatched junction bases numbered 4, after V lost 3 bases and J lost 5 bases. CDR3 loop: CASSIPGTGDNEQFF. The CDR3 DNA is TGTGCCAGTAGTATCCCCGGGACAGGGGACAATGAGCAGTTCTTC. Complete variable domain (other parts from reference TRBV19 and TRBJ2-1): DGGITQSPKYLFRKEGQNVTLSCEQNLNHDAMYWYRQDPGQGLRLIYYSQIVNDFQKGDIAEGYSVSREKKESFPLTVTSAQKNPTAFYLCASSIPGTGDNEQFFGPGTRLTVL.

V and J are TRBV7-6 and TRBJ2-5; 13 bases are shared with TRBD2. The CDR3 contains 16 residues. J lost 5 bases, V lost 4 bases, and 7 bases had no gene match. Germline CDR1 SGHVS, CDR2 FNYEAQ. The CDR3 loop is CASSSRLAGGPETQYF. The CDR3 nucleotides are TGTGCCAGCAGCTCCCGACTAGCGGGGGGTCCGGAGACCCAGTACTTC.